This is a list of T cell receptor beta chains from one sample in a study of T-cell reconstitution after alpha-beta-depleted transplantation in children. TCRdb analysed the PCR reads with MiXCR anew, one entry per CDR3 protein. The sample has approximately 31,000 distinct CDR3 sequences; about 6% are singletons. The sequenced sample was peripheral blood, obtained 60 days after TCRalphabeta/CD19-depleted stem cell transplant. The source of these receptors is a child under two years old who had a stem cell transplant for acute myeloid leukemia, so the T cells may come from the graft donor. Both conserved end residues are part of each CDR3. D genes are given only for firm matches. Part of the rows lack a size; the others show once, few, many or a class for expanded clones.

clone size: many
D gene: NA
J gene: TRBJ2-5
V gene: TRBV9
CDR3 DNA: TGTGCCAGCAGCGACAACCTAGGACAGATCCAAGAGACCCAGTACTTC
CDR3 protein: CASSDNLGQIQETQYF

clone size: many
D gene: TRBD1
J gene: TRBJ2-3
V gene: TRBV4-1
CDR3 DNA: TGCGCCAGCAGGCGGACAGGAGCGGTGCCAGGCACAGATACGCAGTATTTT
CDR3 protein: CASRRTGAVPGTDTQYF

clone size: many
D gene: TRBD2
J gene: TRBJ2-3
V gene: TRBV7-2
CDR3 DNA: TGTGCCAGCAGCTTATCGGTTTCGACGGGGCTAGCGGATTTCACAGATACGCAGTATTTT
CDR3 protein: CASSLSVSTGLADFTDTQYF

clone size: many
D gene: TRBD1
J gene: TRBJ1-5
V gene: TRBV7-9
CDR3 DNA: TGTGCCAACAGCTCCGACAGGGGTCATAGCAATCAGCCCCAGCATTTT
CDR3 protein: CANSSDRGHSNQPQHF

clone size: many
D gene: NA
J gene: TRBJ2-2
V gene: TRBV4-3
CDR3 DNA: TGCGCCAGCAGCCCCGGACGGTACACCGGGGAGCTGTTTTTT
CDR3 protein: CASSPGRYTGELFF

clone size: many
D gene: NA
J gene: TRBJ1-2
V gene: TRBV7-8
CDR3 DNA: TGTGCCAGCAGCCTTGGACGGAACTATGGCTACACCTTC
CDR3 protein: CASSLGRNYGYTF

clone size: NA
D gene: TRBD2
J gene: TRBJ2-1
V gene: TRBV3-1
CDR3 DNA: TGTACCAGCTGCCCTGGACTAGCGGGAGGGCCAAGGTACAATGAGCAGTTCTTC
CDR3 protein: CTSCPGLAGGPRYNEQFF

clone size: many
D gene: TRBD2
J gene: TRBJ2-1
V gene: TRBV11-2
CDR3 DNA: TGTGCCAGCAGCTTAGTCCGAGGACTAGCGGGAAACAATGAGCAGTTCTTC
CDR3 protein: CASSLVRGLAGNNEQFF

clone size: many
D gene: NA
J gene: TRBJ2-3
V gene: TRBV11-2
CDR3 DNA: TGTGCCAGCAGCTTAGAGGGAATCAGGCGGTCTAGCACAGATACGCAGTATTTT
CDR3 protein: CASSLEGIRRSSTDTQYF

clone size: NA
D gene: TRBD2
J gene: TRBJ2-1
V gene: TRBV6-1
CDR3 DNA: TGTGCCAGCAGTGAAAGGAGAGCGGGGGGGCCCTCCTATGAGCAGTTCTTC
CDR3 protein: CASSERRAGGPSYEQFF

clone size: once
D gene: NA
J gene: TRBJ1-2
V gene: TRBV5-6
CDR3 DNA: TGTGCCAGCGGCCCAGGGCTTTACTGCTGCTACACCTTC
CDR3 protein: CASGPGLYCCYTF

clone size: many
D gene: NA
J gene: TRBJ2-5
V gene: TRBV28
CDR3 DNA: TGTGCCAGCACCCTGGGGAGTTTATTCGGAGAGACCCAGTACTTC
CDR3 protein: CASTLGSLFGETQYF

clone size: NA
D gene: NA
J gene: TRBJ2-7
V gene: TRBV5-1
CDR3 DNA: TGCGCCAGCAGCACCGGGATGTACGAGCAGTACTTC
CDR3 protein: CASSTGMYEQYF

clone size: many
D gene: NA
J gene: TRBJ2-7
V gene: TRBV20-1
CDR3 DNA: TGCAGTGCTAGACATCCACGGGACACCGTTATCTACGAGCAGTACTTC
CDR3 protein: CSARHPRDTVIYEQYF

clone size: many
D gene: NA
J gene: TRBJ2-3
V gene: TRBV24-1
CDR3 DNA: TGTGCCACCAGTGATTTGAGGGGTACGCAGTATTTT
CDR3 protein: CATSDLRGTQYF